Described below is a single T cell receptor beta chain sequence and its context. The antigen remains undetermined. The PCR used 60 Vbeta and 13 Jbeta primers. Data came from immunoSEQ multiplex PCR; TCRdb stores just in-frame clones and leaves some out. The sample consists of around 110,000 clones, 65% to 80% of them appearing once. Germline CDR1 LNHNV, CDR2 YYDKDF (reference sequence). The CDR3 is 18 amino acids. Trimming pared 1 base from V and 0 bases from J, leaving 16 bases between. This sample is part of a study of cytomegalovirus exposure and HLA in healthy donors. About the study: An earlier analysis found 95 million to 140 million unique TCR beta sequences from 150 million to 200 million T cells. General study findings and limits: Reported performance of the classifier showed diagnosis of cytomegalovirus status with high specificity and sensitivity. Rates of TCR association differed by HLA locus in a later analysis, with DRB1 highest and HLA-C lowest. Previous analysis showed most TCR beta V segments were productive about 87% or about 30% of the time.

The sequencing sample was made of PBMCs. The clonotype comes from a male donor in good health and CMV-seronegative. The chain uses TRBV15 and TRBJ1-5; D not certain. The CDR3 loop is CATSRGGGSTYSNQPQHF. In DNA form, the CDR3 reads TGTGCCACCAGCAGAGGTGGCGGCAGCACTTATAGCAATCAGCCCCAGCATTTT.